These T cell receptor beta chains were read from a single sample in a study of post-analysis software for immune sequencing data. MiXCR, run by TCRdb on the PCR reads, gives a single entry per CDR3 protein. This table has around 400,000 distinct CDR3 sequences, 30% to 45% appearing once. Sequencing used blood. Receptors originate from a girl aged 10 to 17 with multiple sclerosis. Each CDR3 is given with its conserved first and last residue. A D gene is named only where the DNA matches it firmly. Expanded clones get a size class; other rows say once, few or many, or leave the size out.

V	J	D	size	DNA	CDR3
TRBV5-1	TRBJ2-5	TRBD1	few	TGCGCCAGCGGACAGGTCCAAGAGACCCAGTACTTC	CASGQVQETQYF
TRBV7-9	TRBJ2-7	.	many	TGTGCCAGCAGCTTAGGAAACGAGCAGTACTTC	CASSLGNEQYF
TRBV24-1	TRBJ1-1	.	.	TGTGCCACCAGTGAGGGCACAGGGTTGTACACTGAAGCTTTCTTT	CATSEGTGLYTEAFF
TRBV6-1	TRBJ1-2	.	.	TGTGCCAGCGGTGACAGGATAGGCTATGGCTACACCTTC	CASGDRIGYGYTF
TRBV11-2	TRBJ2-4	.	few	TGTGCCAGCCGCTCTTCAGAGGGGCTAGCCAAAAACATTCAGTACTTC	CASRSSEGLAKNIQYF
TRBV10-2	TRBJ1-5	.	.	TGCGCCAGCAGTGAGGCCTCTAATCAGCCCCAGCATTTT	CASSEASNQPQHF
TRBV7-6	TRBJ2-1	.	few	TGTGCCAGCGGGCAGGGAAACTACAATGAGCAGTTCTTC	CASGQGNYNEQFF
TRBV6-1	TRBJ1-5	.	.	TGTGCCAGCGGCGCAGGGGTTATTAATCAGCCCCAGCATTTT	CASGAGVINQPQHF
TRBV6-5	TRBJ1-1	.	few	TGTGCCAGCGGGGAGGGAACCCGGTCGGGCACTGAAGCTTTCTTT	CASGEGTRSGTEAFF
TRBV15	TRBJ2-1	.	.	TGTGCCACCAGCAGAGATATCCAGGGGACCTACAATGAGCAGTTCTTC	CATSRDIQGTYNEQFF
TRBV12-3/TRBV12-4	TRBJ2-5	.	few	TGTGCCAGCAGTTTAGCTGTAGCACTCCGCAGGGCCCAGTACTTC	CASSLAVALRRAQYF
TRBV7-2	TRBJ2-5	TRBD1	.	TGTGCCAGCAGCGAGGACAGGGAACAAGAGACCCAGTACTTC	CASSEDREQETQYF
TRBV6-5	TRBJ1-5	TRBD1	few	TGTGCCAGCAGCCCAGGGGGGAATCAGCCCCAGCATTTT	CASSPGGNQPQHF
TRBV6-2/TRBV6-3	TRBJ2-7	.	.	TGTGCCAGCAGTTACTTAACAGGCAACTACGAGCAGTACTTC	CASSYLTGNYEQYF
TRBV11-2	TRBJ2-5	.	.	TGTGCCAGCAGCTCCCACGCGGGCCTGGGAGAGACCCAGTACTTC	CASSSHAGLGETQYF
TRBV5-1	TRBJ2-1	.	.	TGCGCCAGCAGCTTGGCCAGGGCGGAGCAGTTCTTC	CASSLARAEQFF
TRBV4-2	TRBJ2-7	.	once	TGTGCCAGCAGCCAGTTTGGTGAGCAGTACTTC	CASSQFGEQYF
TRBV20-1	TRBJ2-7	TRBD1	many	TGCAGTGCTAGAGGCGATTACAGGGGTATTGAGCAGTACTTC	CSARGDYRGIEQYF
TRBV9	TRBJ1-3	.	few	TGTGCCAGCAGCGTAGATGGGGTTTTGGTTGGGAACACCATATATTTT	CASSVDGVLVGNTIYF
TRBV6-1	TRBJ2-7	.	.	TGTGCCAGCAGTGAGGAGACAGGCTACGAGCAGTACTTC	CASSEETGYEQYF
TRBV10-1	TRBJ1-2	.	.	TGCGCCAGCACAAGGGGAAGCCCTTCCAACTATGGCTACACCTTC	CASTRGSPSNYGYTF
TRBV21-1	TRBJ2-7	.	.	TGTGCCAGCAGCCCCTTGGAGGCTCTGGACAGTCCACTTAAGGGGGCCCAGTACTTC	CASSPLEALDSPLKGAQYF
TRBV2	TRBJ1-2	.	.	TGTGCCAGCAGTGAAGCAATGGGGGTCGAGGATGGCTACACCTTC	CASSEAMGVEDGYTF
TRBV7-9	TRBJ2-5	.	few	TGTGCCAGCAGCTTAGTAGGCACCCAAGAGACCCAGTACTTC	CASSLVGTQETQYF
TRBV6-1	TRBJ2-4	.	few	TGTGTCAGCAGTGAAGCGGGCTTTGGCAAAAACATTCAGTACTTC	CVSSEAGFGKNIQYF
TRBV28	TRBJ2-1	.	.	TGTGCCAGCAGTCCCCGTCGGGTACGGGACACCTACGAGCAGTTCTTC	CASSPRRVRDTYEQFF
TRBV7-2	TRBJ2-2	TRBD1	few	TGTGCCAGCAGCCCTACGACAGGGTACACCGGGGAGCTGTTTTTT	CASSPTTGYTGELFF
TRBV6-6	TRBJ2-1	.	few	TGTGCCAGCAGTTCAGCCGGCCTCTCCAATGAGCAGTTCTTC	CASSSAGLSNEQFF
TRBV7-9	TRBJ2-1	TRBD2	.	TGTGCCAGCAGCCAGCGGGGAGGCGGCTACAATGAGCAGTTCTTC	CASSQRGGGYNEQFF
TRBV12-3/TRBV12-4	TRBJ2-1	.	few	TGTGCCAGCAGCCCAGGGAATCACAATGAGCAGTTCTTC	CASSPGNHNEQFF
TRBV7-7	TRBJ2-7	TRBD1	.	TGTGCTAGCAGCCCGACAGGGGAGACCTACGAGCAGTACTTC	CASSPTGETYEQYF
TRBV3-1	TRBJ2-3	.	few	TGTGCCAGCAGCAACTACAGGGACGGTACGCAGTATTTT	CASSNYRDGTQYF
TRBV4-2	TRBJ1-2	.	.	TGTGCCAGCAGCCAAGGGGTCGGGGATGGCTACACCTTC	CASSQGVGDGYTF
TRBV4-1	TRBJ2-1	TRBD2	few	TGCGCCAGCAGCCAATTGGCTAGCGGGGGTAGTGAGCAGTTCTTC	CASSQLASGGSEQFF
TRBV5-1	TRBJ2-3	TRBD2	.	TGCGCCAGCAGCAGAATAGCGGGGGGGCCCTCAGATACGCAGTATTTT	CASSRIAGGPSDTQYF